These 27 T cell receptor beta chains share one sample of origin, sequenced in a study of T-cell reconstitution after alpha-beta-depleted transplantation in children. A TCRbeta library incorporating unique molecular identifiers was prepared. TCRdb independently ran MiXCR on the PCR reads; one entry per CDR3 protein. The repertoire holds fewer than 500,000 distinct CDR3 sequences, with around 46% as singletons. Sequencing was performed on PBMCs, taken before TCRalphabeta/CD19-depleted stem cell transplant. The source of these receptors is a girl aged 2-10 years with aplastic anemia, due to receive a stem cell transplant.

This chain uses TRBV20-1 with TRBJ2-3; 10 bases are a match to TRBD2. V trimming: 5 bases; J trimming: 5 bases; junction bases outside the gene matches: 4. Per germline, CDR1 DFQATT and CDR2 SNEGSKA (reference sequence). The CDR3 consists of 13 residues. The CDR3 DNA reads TGCAGTGCTCCAGCGGGGGGGGTAGATACGCAGTATTTT. This codes for CSAPAGGVDTQYF.

The J gene is TRBJ2-7, the V gene TRBV6-1; tentative D call: TRBD2 (6 bases). V was pared by 4 bases and J by 3 bases, with 22 bases between. This CDR3 is 17 amino acids long. The germline V gene has CDR1 MNHNS and CDR2 SASEGT. CDR3 DNA: TGTGCCAGCAGTGTCCGGGGGAAAGCTTTCACGCGCTACGAGCAGTACTTC. Encoded protein: CASSVRGKAFTRYEQYF.

This clonotype was counted a few times. V usage is TRBV28 and J usage is TRBJ2-3; D is unresolved. This CDR3 has 15 amino acids. The germline V gene encodes CDR1 MDHEN and CDR2 SYDVKM. V lost 1 base and J 0 bases, leaving 8 bases between the germline ends. CDR3 DNA sequence: TGTGCCAGCAGTTTATTTGCAGTCAGCACAGATACGCAGTATTTT. Protein sequence: CASSLFAVSTDTQYF. Complete variable domain (other parts from reference TRBV28 and TRBJ2-3): DVKVTQSSRYLVKRTGEKVFLECVQDMDHENMFWYRQDPGLGLRLIYFSYDVKMKEKGDIPEGYSVSREKKERFSLILESASTNQTSMYLCASSLFAVSTDTQYFGPGTRLTVL.

This chain connects TRBV7-9 to TRBJ2-3; maybe TRBD2 (5 bases). There are 15 residues in the CDR3. The V gene lost 2 bases and the J gene lost 5 bases, with 14 bases spanning the gap. Germline CDR1 reads SEHNR; CDR2 reads FQNEAQ (reference sequence). CDR3 nucleotide sequence: TGTGCCAGCAGCTTAATAAGTCCCGGGGAAGATACGCAGTATTTT. This sequence encodes CASSLISPGEDTQYF.

This clonotype occurred a few times. J is TRBJ2-6 and V is TRBV4-1; 8 bases match TRBD1. CDR1 MGHRA and CDR2 YSYEKL come from the germline V gene. J lost 2 bases, V lost 1 base, and 10 bases had no gene match. The CDR3 length is 19 residues. The CDR3 protein is CASSQVWDRSLPGANVLTF. The CDR3 DNA follows: TGCGCCAGCAGCCAAGTTTGGGACAGGTCGCTTCCTGGGGCCAACGTCCTGACTTTC.

At least ten counts were recorded for this clonotype. This chain uses TRBV7-2 with TRBJ1-2; 10 positions agree with TRBD1. Per germline, CDR1 SGHTA and CDR2 FQGNSA. The CDR3 has 15 residues. V was pared by 1 base and J by 6 bases, with 5 bases of the junction left unmatched. The CDR3 DNA sequence: TGTGCCAGCAGCTTAGTCCCCGGGACAGGGGATGGCTACACCTTC. Encoded protein: CASSLVPGTGDGYTF. The variable domain in full, with the rest retrieved from reference TRBV7-2 and TRBJ1-2, is GAGVSQSPSNKVTEKGKDVELRCDPISGHTALYWYRQSLGQGLEFLIYFQGNSAPDKSGLPSDRFSAERTGGSVSTLTIQRTQQEDSAVYLCASSLVPGTGDGYTFGSGTRLTVV.

The sample holds a few counts of this clonotype. Germline is not matched at one junction end, which may reflect a read error. The chain has TRBV5-1 and TRBJ2-2; 7 nucleotides match TRBD2. The length of the CDR3 is 15 residues. The germline V gene has CDR1 SGHRS and CDR2 YFSETQ. The CDR3 reads CASSLMGGEFEELFF. The DNA of the CDR3 is TGCGCTAGCAGCTTGATGGGAGGGGAGTTTGAGGAGCTGTTTTTT.

The rearrangement joins TRBV5-1 to TRBJ2-1; unclear D gene. This CDR3 spans 15 amino acids. CDR1 SGHRS and CDR2 YFSETQ come from the germline V gene. V was pared by 1 base and J by 0 bases, with 8 bases between. The CDR3 sequence: CASSLTVSSYNEQFF. CDR3 coding DNA: TGCGCCAGCAGCTTGACGGTTAGCTCCTACAATGAGCAGTTCTTC.

The CDR3 region is CAGIQGATETQYF. The CDR3 DNA reads as TGTGCCGGAATACAGGGGGCTACAGAGACCCAGTACTTC. V and J are TRBV21-1 and TRBJ2-5; TRBD1, as called in the table, went unchecked against the DNA. TRBV21-1 is flagged as a pseudogene. The CDR3 sequence is 13 residues long.

This clonotype has more than one count but fewer than ten. The chain carries TRBV11-2 and TRBJ2-7; D gene ambiguous. V was trimmed by 5 bases and J by 0 bases, leaving 5 bases between them. The CDR3 runs 12 residues. The germline V gene has CDR1 SGHAT and CDR2 FQNNGV. The CDR3 DNA reads TGTGCCAGCAGCCTCTACTCCTACGAGCAGTACTTC. Its protein is CASSLYSYEQYF.

This clonotype was observed a handful of times. The chain recombines TRBV29-1 with TRBJ2-7; D possibly corresponds to TRBD2 (6 bases). The CDR3 is 11 residues long. V was trimmed by 7 bases and J by 3 bases, leaving 10 bases between them. Germline lookup yields CDR1 SQVTM and CDR2 ANQGSEA. CDR3 DNA sequence: TGCAGCGGAGGAGGGGACTACGAGCAGTACTTC. Translating it yields CSGGGDYEQYF.

The V and J genes are TRBV6-5 and TRBJ2-7, with 7 bases lining up with TRBD2. Per the germline V gene, CDR1 is MNHEY and CDR2 is SVGAGI. Unmatched junction bases numbered 11, after V lost 0 bases and J lost 6 bases. CDR3 length: 16 residues. The CDR3 here is CASSYSGGGLGSEQYF. The CDR3, as DNA: TGTGCCAGCAGTTACTCGGGCGGGGGACTCGGCAGCGAGCAGTACTTC.

The gene calls are TRBV5-1 and TRBJ1-6; TRBD1 matches 9 bases. Germline lookup yields CDR1 SGHRS and CDR2 YFSETQ. The CDR3 sequence is 18 residues long. The V segment lost 4 bases and the J segment 0 bases; nucleotides outside the gene matches: 8. CDR3 in DNA: TGCGCCAGCAGCCAGGGACAGGGTTGGAGCTCCTATAATTCACCCCTCCACTTT. Protein: CASSQGQGWSSYNSPLHF.

The rearrangement joins TRBV5-8 to TRBJ2-4; a possible D gene is TRBD2 (6 bases). V lost 4 bases to trimming and J lost 9 bases, with 20 bases between them. CDR3 length equals 15 residues. Germline CDR1 is SGHTS and CDR2 is YDEGEE. CDR3 in DNA: TGTGCCAGCAGCCCCCGGAGGGATAACGGAGCCATTCAGTACTTC. The encoded protein is CASSPRRDNGAIQYF.

The DNA of the CDR3 is TGTGCCAGCAGCCAAGATTGGGGCAGCAACTATGGCTACACCTTC. It specifies CASSQDWGSNYGYTF. The rearrangement links TRBV4-2 to TRBJ1-2; possibly TRBD1 for D (5 bases). V lost 0 bases, J lost 2 bases, and 10 bases lay in between. Germline assignment: CDR1 LGHNA and CDR2 YNFKEQ. The CDR3 covers 15 residues.

The chain joins TRBV5-4 to TRBJ2-2, with 7 bases fitting TRBD1. V was pared by 4 bases and J by 7 bases, with 10 bases of the junction left unmatched. The CDR3 contains 15 residues. Germline assignment: CDR1 SGHNT and CDR2 YYREEE (reference sequence). CDR3 DNA: TGTGCCAGCAGCGCCCAGCAGGGGGTGGGCGGGGAGCTGTTTTTT. It specifies CASSAQQGVGGELFF.

This clonotype has a handful of counts. The chain couples TRBV7-9 to TRBJ1-2, with D possibly matching TRBD1 (6 bases). In germline, CDR1 is SEHNR, CDR2 FQNEAQ (reference sequence). The CDR3 consists of 16 residues. V was clipped by 2 bases and J by 7 bases, with 20 bases between them. The CDR3 DNA sequence: TGTGCCAGCAGCTTAAAAGGGGGGGGCCTGCTAAGTGGCTACACCTTC. It translates to CASSLKGGGLLSGYTF.

The chain uses TRBV3-1 and TRBJ2-3, with D perhaps TRBD2 (7 bases). Trimming stripped 5 bases from V and 1 base from J, with 19 bases between. Germline CDR1 and CDR2: LGHDT and YNNKEL (reference sequence). There are 17 residues in the CDR3. The CDR3, as DNA: TGTGCCAGCAGCAGAGGAAGCGGGACAAAACGCACAGATACGCAGTATTTT. Protein sequence: CASSRGSGTKRTDTQYF.

The V gene is TRBV20-1, the J gene TRBJ2-1; weak D call: TRBD2 (6 bases). Germline CDR1 reads DFQATT; CDR2 reads SNEGSKA (reference sequence). CDR3 length: 16 residues. Deletions cut 0 bases from V and 5 bases from J, with 17 bases between. The CDR3 sequence is CSAREMGSGRHNEQFF. CDR3 nucleotides: TGCAGTGCTAGAGAAATGGGCAGCGGGCGACACAATGAGCAGTTCTTC.

This clonotype came up a few times. The chain uses TRBV12-5 and TRBJ2-2; 8 bases agree with TRBD2. The CDR3 spans 14 residues. V was clipped by 1 base and J by 6 bases; unmatched bases: 1. Germline assignment: CDR1 LGHNT and CDR2 FRNRAP. The CDR3, as DNA: TGTGCTAGTGGTTTGGGACTAGCGTCCGGGGAGCTGTTTTTT. It is translated as CASGLGLASGELFF.

J is TRBJ2-1 and V is TRBV20-1; D not resolved. CDR1 is DFQATT, CDR2 SNEGSKA, per germline (reference sequence). The V and J ends lost 3 bases and 3 bases respectively, with 15 bases between them. The CDR3 totals 15 residues. This CDR3 is CSARDLRRNYNEQFF. CDR3 nucleotide sequence: TGCAGTGCTAGGGACCTAAGACGCAACTACAATGAGCAGTTCTTC.

J is TRBJ1-6 and V is TRBV5-1, with a tentative D call TRBD1 (5 bases). V lost 4 bases and J 3 bases, leaving 11 bases between the germline ends. The CDR3 is made up of 15 amino acids. The germline V gene has CDR1 SGHRS and CDR2 YFSETQ. CDR3 in DNA: TGCGCCAGCAGCGCCGGCGACAGCTATAATTCACCCCTCCACTTT. This encodes CASSAGDSYNSPLHF.

The CDR3 region has the DNA TGTGCCAGCAGCTTCGGGACAGGTCACGAGCAGTACTTC. This sequence encodes CASSFGTGHEQYF. V and J are TRBV11-2 and TRBJ2-7; 8 nucleotides line up with TRBD1. The CDR3 totals 13 residues. Germline-derived CDR1 and CDR2 are SGHAT and FQNNGV. J lost 5 bases, V lost 3 bases, and 3 bases had no gene match.

The CDR3 nucleotides are TGTGCCAGCAGTTTATTGTCCGGTGAGCAGTTCTTC. As protein: CASSLLSGEQFF. This sequence joins TRBV28 and TRBJ2-1; D is unresolved. Looked up from germline, CDR1 is MDHEN and CDR2 is SYDVKM. V shed 1 base and J shed 9 bases, with 7 bases lying between them. This CDR3 has 12 residues.

This clonotype was counted only a few times. The chain joins TRBV7-2 to TRBJ2-7; TRBD1 matches at 11 bases. J gave up 0 bases and V 5 bases, and 3 bases lay outside the gene matches. Germline CDR1 is SGHTA and CDR2 is FQGNSA. CDR3 length: 15 amino acids. CDR3 DNA sequence: TGTGCCAGCAGCCTGGGACAGGGGGGCTCCTACGAGCAGTACTTC. This encodes CASSLGQGGSYEQYF.

The gene calls are TRBV29-1 and TRBJ2-7; D uncertain. This CDR3 spans 11 amino acids. Trimming cost V 4 bases and J 4 bases, with 8 bases left between them. Germline V gene data show CDR1 as SQVTM and CDR2 as ANQGSEA. The CDR3 DNA sequence: TGCAGCGTTGGAATCCGGTACGAGCAGTACTTC. This translates into CSVGIRYEQYF.

This clonotype appeared a few times. The DNA of the CDR3 is TGTGCCAGCAGCATCCTTACGGGGGGAGGCGATCAGCCCCAGCATTTT. Its protein product is CASSILTGGGDQPQHF. The chain uses TRBV5-6 and TRBJ1-5; TRBD1 is a possible D gene (5 bases). V lost 4 bases, J lost 5 bases, and 19 bases lay in between. Germline CDR1 is SGHDT and CDR2 is YYEEEE. There are 16 residues in the CDR3.